The 13 T cell receptor beta chains given below trace back to one sample, sequenced in a study of blood T cell repertoires in COVID-19. The method was immunoSEQ multiplex PCR; TCRdb's version includes in-frame clones alone and lacks a portion of them. Of 130,000 to 150,000 clones listed, approximately 87% are singletons. The sample was peripheral blood. The origin of the receptors is a man in his fifties who had recovered from COVID-19.

The chain uses TRBV6-2 or TRBV6-3 and TRBJ2-7; tentatively, D is TRBD2 (6 bases). Looked up from germline, CDR1 is MNHEY and CDR2 is SVGEGT. This CDR3 contains 16 residues. V lost 2 bases and J 3 bases, leaving 17 bases between the germline ends. CDR3 nucleotide sequence: TGTGCCAGCAGTTACAGGTCCGGGGGTCAGAGCTACGAGCAGTACTTC. Translating it yields CASSYRSGGQSYEQYF.

This chain links TRBV7-2 with TRBJ1-2; 10 bases map to TRBD1. Germline assignment: CDR1 SGHTA and CDR2 FQGNSA. V trimming: 1 base; J trimming: 8 bases; junction bases outside the gene matches: 1. The CDR3 has 13 residues. The CDR3 sequence: CASSLGTGGGYTF. The CDR3 region has the DNA TGTGCCAGCAGCTTAGGGACAGGGGGAGGCTACACCTTC.

The genes are TRBV5-4 and TRBJ1-5; 9 nucleotides line up with TRBD1. Germline-derived CDR1 and CDR2 are SGHNT and YYREEE (reference sequence). The CDR3 consists of 16 residues. Germline trimming cut 4 bases from V and 4 bases from J; bases unmatched to any gene: 9. The CDR3 nucleotides read TGTGCCAGCAGCGTATGGACAGGGGCCCGAAATCAGCCCCAGCATTTT. It is translated as CASSVWTGARNQPQHF.

The gene calls are TRBV7-8 and TRBJ1-2, with 10 bases aligning to TRBD1. Unmatched junction bases numbered 6, after V lost 5 bases and J lost 3 bases. This CDR3 comprises 15 residues. Germline V gene lookup returns CDR1 SGHVS and CDR2 FQNEAQ. The CDR3 here is CASSLRTGGHYGYTF. In DNA form, the CDR3 reads TGTGCCAGCAGCCTGAGGACAGGGGGGCACTATGGCTACACCTTC.

The chain joins TRBV6-5 to TRBJ2-7, with 9 positions matching TRBD1. The CDR3 consists of 15 residues. The V gene's germline CDR1 is MNHEY and CDR2 SVGAGI. Germline trimming cut 6 bases from V and 7 bases from J; bases unmatched to any gene: 13. The CDR3 loop is CASRGRRTGDLEQYF. The CDR3 nucleotides are TGTGCCAGCAGGGGCCGTAGGACAGGGGACTTGGAGCAGTACTTC.

The chain carries TRBV6-1 and TRBJ1-5; 10 nucleotides match TRBD1. The CDR3 runs 18 residues. CDR1 and CDR2 (germline): MNHNS, SASEGT. V lost 3 bases to trimming and J lost 5 bases; unmatched junction nucleotides: 13. The CDR3 DNA follows: TGTGCCAGCAGTGATCTCCCCACGTTGGGGACAGGGGATCAGCCCCAGCATTTT. This sequence encodes CASSDLPTLGTGDQPQHF.

The CDR3 protein is CASSVLAGSYNEQFF. CDR3 nucleotides: TGTGCCAGCAGCGTACTAGCGGGGAGTTACAATGAGCAGTTCTTC. The chain employs TRBV6-4 and TRBJ2-1; 10 bases match TRBD2. Germline-derived CDR1 and CDR2 are MRHNA and SNTAGT. J lost 4 bases, V lost 6 bases, and 6 bases had no gene match. There are 15 residues in the CDR3.

This chain links TRBV7-2 with TRBJ2-7, with TRBD1 identical over 12 bases. Looked up from germline, CDR1 is SGHTA and CDR2 is FQGNSA. Losses at the gene ends were 5 bases for V and 6 bases for J; bases not matched to a gene: 5. CDR3 length: 14 amino acids. The CDR3 DNA follows: TGTGCCAGCAGCCGCCGGGACAGGGGGCCCGAGCAGTACTTC. Its protein product is CASSRRDRGPEQYF.

V is TRBV11-3 and J is TRBJ2-1; D is unclear. Germline-derived CDR1 and CDR2 are SGHNT and YENEEA. V lost 1 base, J lost 0 bases, and 13 bases lay in between. This CDR3 is 17 amino acids long. The CDR3 DNA follows: TGTGCCAGCAGCTTAGCCCGCGGCAGTAGCTCCTACAATGAGCAGTTCTTC. Translating it yields CASSLARGSSSYNEQFF.

The chain joins TRBV2 to TRBJ2-5; 9 nucleotides agree with TRBD1. The CDR3 contains 15 residues. The germline gives CDR1 SNHLY, CDR2 FYNNEI. J lost 5 bases, V lost 4 bases, and 8 bases had no gene match. The CDR3 spells CASSGGQGPRETQYF. The CDR3 region has the DNA TGTGCCAGCAGTGGAGGACAGGGGCCCCGGGAGACCCAGTACTTC.

This rearrangement joins TRBV4-3 to TRBJ1-5; 8 nucleotides line up with TRBD1. The CDR3 totals 14 residues. Trimming took 1 base from V and 6 from J; bases not matched to a gene: 2. The germline CDR1 and CDR2 sequences are LGHNA and YSLEER. The CDR3 coding sequence is TGCGCCAGCAGCCAAGGCAGGGGGCTTCAGCCCCAGCATTTT. Its protein product is CASSQGRGLQPQHF.

This sequence joins TRBV15 and TRBJ2-1; 9 bases are shared with TRBD2. Germline lookup yields CDR1 LNHNV and CDR2 YYDKDF (reference sequence). The V gene end was trimmed by 0 bases and the J gene end by 5 bases; junction bases not matched to a gene: 8. The CDR3 loop spans 17 amino acids. The CDR3 spells CATSRDQTAGGHNEQFF. The CDR3 DNA is TGTGCCACCAGCAGAGATCAGACAGCGGGGGGTCACAATGAGCAGTTCTTC.

The chain combines TRBV15 with TRBJ1-4; 9 bases line up with TRBD1. V lost 0 bases, J lost 8 bases, and 7 bases stayed unmatched. The CDR3 spans 16 residues. Germline CDR1 and CDR2: LNHNV and YYDKDF (reference sequence). The CDR3 nucleotides are TGTGCCACCAGCAGAGATTCAACAGGGGGCATAGAAAAACTGTTTTTT. Encoded protein: CATSRDSTGGIEKLFF. Full variable domain (missing parts from reference TRBV15 and TRBJ1-4): DAMVIQNPRYQVTQFGKPVTLSCSQTLNHNVMYWYQQKSSQAPKLLFHYYDKDFNNEADTPDNFQSRRPNTSFCFLDIRSPGLGDTAMYLCATSRDSTGGIEKLFFGSGTQLSVL.